A selection of T cell receptor beta chains follows, all from one sample in a study of shared clonotypes between healthy human individuals. Profiling relied on immunoSEQ multiplex PCR, and the TCRdb table lists in-frame clones only, not all of them. The sample consists of under 1 million clones, roughly 96% of them appearing once. What was sequenced was naive CD8+ T cells sorted from blood. These receptors originate from a young man in good health. The CDR3 runs from the conserved cysteine through the conserved F or W. A D gene is named only where the DNA matches it firmly. Clone size is stated in some rows and not others, as once, few, many or a class when expanded.

clone size: -; J gene: TRBJ1-4; V gene: TRBV7-8; D gene: -; CDR3 protein: CASSRPKRGINEKLFF; CDR3 DNA: TGTGCCAGCAGCAGACCTAAACGGGGAATTAATGAAAAACTGTTTTTT
clone size: -; J gene: TRBJ2-7; V gene: TRBV10-3; D gene: TRBD2; CDR3 protein: CAIKAGENYEQYF; CDR3 DNA: TGTGCCATCAAGGCGGGAGAGAACTACGAGCAGTACTTC
clone size: -; J gene: TRBJ1-4; V gene: TRBV21-1; D gene: -; CDR3 protein: CASSLPSVSELFF; CDR3 DNA: TGTGCCAGCAGCTTACCTAGCGTCTCTGAACTGTTTTTT
clone size: -; J gene: TRBJ2-7; V gene: TRBV19; D gene: -; CDR3 protein: CASSIDSSAPEQYF; CDR3 DNA: TGTGCCAGTAGTATAGACTCTTCTGCGCCAGAGCAGTACTTC
clone size: once; J gene: TRBJ1-1; V gene: TRBV7-9; D gene: -; CDR3 protein: CASSTRTAMNTEAFF; CDR3 DNA: TGTGCCAGCAGCACCCGGACTGCGATGAACACTGAAGCTTTCTTT
clone size: -; J gene: TRBJ2-7; V gene: TRBV28; D gene: -; CDR3 protein: CASQDSSYEQYF; CDR3 DNA: TGTGCCAGCCAGGACAGTTCCTACGAGCAGTACTTC
clone size: -; J gene: TRBJ2-7; V gene: TRBV5-6; D gene: TRBD2; CDR3 protein: CASSPGLAGLSGYEQYF; CDR3 DNA: TGTGCCAGCAGCCCGGGACTAGCCGGATTGAGTGGTTACGAGCAGTACTTC
clone size: -; J gene: TRBJ2-3; V gene: TRBV19; D gene: -; CDR3 protein: CASRTPFAPSGTDTQYF; CDR3 DNA: TGTGCCAGTAGAACCCCCTTTGCGCCGTCAGGCACAGATACGCAGTATTTT
clone size: -; J gene: TRBJ2-7; V gene: TRBV12-5; D gene: TRBD1; CDR3 protein: CASGPGTGDEQYF; CDR3 DNA: TGTGCTAGTGGACCCGGGACAGGAGACGAGCAGTACTTC
clone size: -; J gene: TRBJ2-1; V gene: TRBV29-1; D gene: -; CDR3 protein: CSVERLVGNEQFF; CDR3 DNA: TGCAGCGTTGAAAGGCTAGTTGGGAATGAGCAGTTCTTC
clone size: -; J gene: TRBJ1-5; V gene: TRBV19; D gene: TRBD1; CDR3 protein: CARPKPGQANQPQHF; CDR3 DNA: TGTGCCAGACCAAAGCCGGGACAGGCAAATCAGCCCCAGCATTTT
clone size: -; J gene: TRBJ2-1; V gene: TRBV7-8; D gene: TRBD2; CDR3 protein: CASSWGLEGNEQFF; CDR3 DNA: TGTGCCAGCAGCTGGGGACTAGAGGGCAATGAGCAGTTCTTC
clone size: -; J gene: TRBJ1-5; V gene: TRBV28; D gene: -; CDR3 protein: CASSFWQGRQPQHF; CDR3 DNA: TGTGCCAGCAGTTTCTGGCAGGGAAGGCAGCCCCAGCATTTT
clone size: -; J gene: TRBJ2-7; V gene: TRBV7-8; D gene: -; CDR3 protein: CASSPPDSTGEQYF; CDR3 DNA: TGTGCCAGCAGCCCCCCGGACAGTACGGGGGAGCAGTACTTC
clone size: -; J gene: TRBJ2-5; V gene: TRBV28; D gene: -; CDR3 protein: CASSLFKDSLQETQYF; CDR3 DNA: TGTGCCAGCAGTTTATTTAAGGACTCCCTCCAAGAGACCCAGTACTTC
clone size: -; J gene: TRBJ2-7; V gene: TRBV28; D gene: -; CDR3 protein: CASTSDRDYLTSAYEQYF; CDR3 DNA: TGTGCCAGCACCTCCGACAGGGACTATCTCACAAGCGCCTACGAGCAGTACTTC
clone size: -; J gene: TRBJ1-3; V gene: TRBV6-5; D gene: -; CDR3 protein: CASSTAYENTIYF; CDR3 DNA: TGTGCCAGCAGCACAGCGTACGAAAACACCATATATTTT
clone size: -; J gene: TRBJ2-3; V gene: TRBV27; D gene: TRBD2; CDR3 protein: CASSTVSSGRLGTDTQYF; CDR3 DNA: TGTGCCAGCAGCACCGTATCTAGCGGGAGGCTGGGCACAGATACGCAGTATTTT
clone size: -; J gene: TRBJ2-7; V gene: TRBV7-2; D gene: -; CDR3 protein: CASSLRPASYSYEQYF; CDR3 DNA: TGTGCCAGCAGCTTACGCCCAGCATCCTACTCCTACGAGCAGTACTTC
clone size: -; J gene: TRBJ2-3; V gene: TRBV7-8; D gene: -; CDR3 protein: CASSLAYSDTWDTQYF; CDR3 DNA: TGTGCCAGCAGCTTAGCGTACAGTGATACGTGGGATACGCAGTATTTT
clone size: -; J gene: TRBJ1-3; V gene: TRBV5-1; D gene: TRBD1; CDR3 protein: CASSLDRVNTIYF; CDR3 DNA: TGCGCCAGCAGCCTGGACAGGGTGAACACCATATATTTT
clone size: -; J gene: TRBJ2-7; V gene: TRBV4-1; D gene: -; CDR3 protein: CASSQEGILLRKSSYEQYF; CDR3 DNA: TGCGCCAGCAGCCAAGAGGGAATCCTCTTGCGGAAAAGCTCCTACGAGCAGTACTTC
clone size: -; J gene: TRBJ2-7; V gene: TRBV7-9; D gene: TRBD1; CDR3 protein: CASSLARDRVPEQYF; CDR3 DNA: TGTGCCAGCAGCTTAGCGCGGGACAGGGTACCCGAGCAGTACTTC
clone size: -; J gene: TRBJ2-2; V gene: TRBV11-2; D gene: TRBD2; CDR3 protein: CASSPGTNYAGELFF; CDR3 DNA: TGTGCCAGCAGCCCCGGGACTAATTATGCCGGGGAGCTGTTTTTT
clone size: -; J gene: TRBJ2-7; V gene: TRBV7-3; D gene: TRBD2; CDR3 protein: CASSLNPIVAGEPYYEQYF; CDR3 DNA: TGTGCCAGCAGCTTAAATCCCATCGTAGCGGGAGAGCCCTACTACGAGCAGTACTTC
clone size: -; J gene: TRBJ2-7; V gene: TRBV28; D gene: -; CDR3 protein: CASSPPTGNPSEQYF; CDR3 DNA: TGTGCCAGCAGTCCCCCAACAGGGAATCCTTCCGAGCAGTACTTC
clone size: -; J gene: TRBJ2-7; V gene: TRBV2; D gene: TRBD1; CDR3 protein: CASRDPNRGPYEQYF; CDR3 DNA: TGTGCCAGCAGGGATCCTAACAGGGGCCCCTACGAGCAGTACTTC
clone size: once; J gene: TRBJ2-1; V gene: TRBV5-1; D gene: TRBD1; CDR3 protein: CASSQKLQGFEQFF; CDR3 DNA: TGCGCCAGCAGCCAAAAACTACAGGGGTTTGAGCAGTTCTTC
clone size: once; J gene: TRBJ2-5; V gene: TRBV30; D gene: TRBD2; CDR3 protein: CAWSVGREAPGVQETQYF; CDR3 DNA: TGTGCCTGGAGTGTTGGGCGGGAGGCACCCGGAGTGCAAGAGACCCAGTACTTC
clone size: -; J gene: TRBJ2-1; V gene: TRBV4-1; D gene: TRBD2; CDR3 protein: CASSQGLPGLAGVDNEQFF; CDR3 DNA: TGCGCCAGCAGCCAAGGACTGCCGGGACTAGCGGGAGTCGACAATGAGCAGTTCTTC
clone size: -; J gene: TRBJ2-7; V gene: TRBV5-1; D gene: TRBD1; CDR3 protein: CASSIGQGREQYF; CDR3 DNA: TGCGCCAGCAGCATAGGACAGGGGCGAGAGCAGTACTTC
clone size: -; J gene: TRBJ1-5; V gene: TRBV19; D gene: TRBD1; CDR3 protein: CASSMRRQGGNQPQHF; CDR3 DNA: TGTGCCAGTAGTATGAGAAGACAGGGGGGCAATCAGCCCCAGCATTTT
clone size: -; J gene: TRBJ1-2; V gene: TRBV4-1; D gene: -; CDR3 protein: CASSPGVNYGYTF; CDR3 DNA: TGCGCCAGCAGCCCGGGGGTTAACTATGGCTACACCTTC
clone size: -; J gene: TRBJ2-3; V gene: TRBV19; D gene: -; CDR3 protein: CASSALTYSFTDTQYF; CDR3 DNA: TGTGCCAGTAGCGCCCTTACCTACTCTTTCACAGATACGCAGTATTTT
clone size: -; J gene: TRBJ2-1; V gene: TRBV4-3; D gene: TRBD2; CDR3 protein: CASSQAQREGQFF; CDR3 DNA: TGCGCCAGCAGCCAAGCCCAGCGGGAAGGGCAGTTCTTC
clone size: -; J gene: TRBJ1-1; V gene: TRBV7-9; D gene: TRBD1; CDR3 protein: CASSFAQGPEAFF; CDR3 DNA: TGTGCCAGCAGCTTTGCACAGGGGCCTGAAGCTTTCTTT
clone size: -; J gene: TRBJ2-1; V gene: TRBV7-9; D gene: TRBD1; CDR3 protein: CASSITGADEQFF; CDR3 DNA: TGTGCCAGCAGCATAACAGGGGCAGATGAGCAGTTCTTC